This passage covers 22 T cell receptor beta chains from one sample sequenced in a study of memory CD4+ T cells and cytomegalovirus serostatus. Measured with immunoSEQ multiplex PCR; TCRdb has only the in-frame clones, and not every one. The sample comprises around 38,000 clones, over 60% of which are singletons, and under 6.5% rests with the top ten. Single viable CD3+CD4+CD8-CD45RO+ cells were sorted as the memory CD4+ T cells. Source material: memory CD4+ T cells from blood. Every receptor here comes from an adult in good health and CMV-seronegative.

The V and J genes are TRBV13 and TRBJ2-4, with D tentatively TRBD2 (5 bases). CDR3 length: 14 residues. Germline CDR1 reads PRHDT; CDR2 reads FYEKMQ (reference sequence). V dropped 2 bases and J dropped 3 bases, with 8 bases sitting between them. CDR3 bases: TGTGCCAGCAGCTTAACCGGGGACAAAAACATTCAGTACTTC. Its protein is CASSLTGDKNIQYF. Looking up the rest from reference TRBV13 and TRBJ2-4 gives the full variable domain: AAGVIQSPRHLIKEKRETATLKCYPIPRHDTVYWYQQGPGQDPQFLISFYEKMQSDKGSIPDRFSAQQFSDYHSELNMSSLELGDSALYFCASSLTGDKNIQYFGAGTRLSVL.

The sample holds a few counts of this clone. The chain couples TRBV6-5 to TRBJ1-1; the D gene is possibly TRBD1 (5 bases). The CDR3 consists of 15 residues. V shed 5 bases and J shed 1 base, with 14 bases lying between them. Per the germline V gene, CDR1 is MNHEY and CDR2 is SVGAGI. Here the CDR3 DNA reads TGTGCCAGCAGTAGGTCGGGGACTGCGAACACTGAAGCTTTCTTT. Protein: CASSRSGTANTEAFF.

The V call is TRBV28, the J call TRBJ2-1, with 9 nucleotides matching TRBD2. After removal of 4 bases from V and 5 bases from J, the junction contained 9 bases not matched to a gene. The CDR3 covers 16 residues. Germline lookup yields CDR1 MDHEN and CDR2 SYDVKM. The CDR3 spells CASSYPLAGRHNEQFF. DNA of the CDR3: TGTGCCAGCAGTTATCCGCTAGCGGGACGACACAATGAGCAGTTCTTC.

This clone was seen a handful of times. The chain is built from TRBV19 and TRBJ1-4, with 7 bases aligning to TRBD1. Trimming at V came to 5 bases and at J to 8 bases, leaving 11 bases not matched to a gene. Germline CDR1 LNHDA, CDR2 SQIVND (reference sequence). The CDR3 is 15 amino acids. The CDR3: CASSLTRQGMEKLFF. DNA for the CDR3: TGTGCCAGTAGTCTCACGCGACAGGGAATGGAAAAACTGTTTTTT.

This clone was detected once. The same CDR3 arises from other DNA sequences in this sample as well. V gene TRBV11-3 combines with J gene TRBJ2-2; TRBD2 is a possible D gene (5 bases). CDR1 is SGHNT and CDR2 is YENEEA in the germline V gene. V dropped 1 base and J dropped 4 bases, with 10 bases sitting between them. CDR3 size: 15 residues. As DNA, the CDR3 is TGTGCCAGCAGCTTAGGTGTCAGCGGCACCGGGGAGCTGTTTTTT. This translates into CASSLGVSGTGELFF.

This clone was counted a few times. The chain combines TRBV11-2 with TRBJ2-3; no definite D call. Looked up from germline, CDR1 is SGHAT and CDR2 is FQNNGV. Trimming shortened V by 5 bases and J by 0 bases, and 15 bases separated the two germline ends. There are 16 residues in the CDR3. The CDR3 here is CASSPGRSLSTDTQYF. Here the CDR3 DNA reads TGTGCCAGCAGCCCCGGACGGTCCTTGAGCACAGATACGCAGTATTTT.

The chain combines TRBV7-9 with TRBJ2-3; D ambiguous. Looked up from germline, CDR1 is SEHNR and CDR2 is FQNEAQ (reference sequence). This CDR3 spans 14 amino acids. Trimming pared 2 bases from V and 2 bases from J, leaving 8 bases between. The CDR3 DNA follows: TGTGCCAGCAGCTTATGGCGGAACACAGATACGCAGTATTTT. Translation: CASSLWRNTDTQYF.

This sequence joins TRBV6-6 and TRBJ1-2, with a possible D match to TRBD1 (6 bases). With 0 bases removed from V and 2 bases from J, the gap between germline ends came to 13 bases. The CDR3 contains 16 residues. Germline loops: CDR1 MNHNY, CDR2 SVGAGI (reference sequence). The CDR3 sequence is CASSYSRQGQNYGYTF. In DNA, the CDR3 is TGTGCCAGCAGTTACTCACGGCAGGGGCAAAACTATGGCTACACCTTC.

This rearrangement joins TRBV7-9 to TRBJ2-7, with 7 bases aligning to TRBD2. The CDR3 extends over 18 amino acids. Germline loops: CDR1 SEHNR, CDR2 FQNEAQ (reference sequence). J lost 0 bases, V lost 5 bases, and 16 bases had no gene match. The CDR3 loop reads CASSAHSRSGASSYEQYF. The CDR3 bases are TGTGCCAGCAGCGCGCACAGCCGGAGCGGGGCGAGCTCCTACGAGCAGTACTTC.

The chain joins TRBV11-2 to TRBJ1-2; 7 bases line up with TRBD1. With V trimmed by 5 bases and J by 8 bases, 14 bases remained unmatched. Germline V gene lookup returns CDR1 SGHAT and CDR2 FQNNGV. CDR3 length: 15 amino acids. CDR3 coding DNA: TGTGCCAGCAGCGCCTTGGGGACAGCTTTGGGGGGCTACACCTTC. It codes for CASSALGTALGGYTF.

This chain joins TRBV11-2 and TRBJ2-2, with D hard to call. The CDR3 runs 12 residues. Germline CDR1 is SGHAT and CDR2 is FQNNGV. Deletions cut 3 bases from V and 6 bases from J, with 5 bases between. CDR3 amino acids: CASSFISGELFF. CDR3 in DNA: TGTGCCAGCAGCTTTATTTCCGGGGAGCTGTTTTTT.

The rearrangement uses TRBV5-4 and TRBJ2-7; D ambiguous. V gave up 0 bases and J gave up 3 bases, with 7 bases separating them. The germline CDR1 and CDR2 sequences are SGHNT and YYREEE (reference sequence). The CDR3 length is 13 residues. The CDR3 here is CASSLDGDYEQYF. The DNA of the CDR3 is TGTGCCAGCAGCTTGGATGGAGACTACGAGCAGTACTTC.

The CDR3 loop is CASSLAGGFNYGYTF. CDR3 bases: TGTGCCAGCAGCTTAGCGGGGGGGTTCAACTATGGCTACACCTTC. V gene TRBV7-2 combines with J gene TRBJ1-2; D perhaps matches TRBD1 (5 bases). V was trimmed by 0 bases and J by 2 bases, leaving 10 bases between them. The CDR3 consists of 15 residues. Germline values: CDR1 SGHTA, CDR2 FQGNSA.

The V and J genes are TRBV27 and TRBJ1-1, with D tentatively TRBD1 (5 bases). The germline V gene encodes CDR1 MNHEY and CDR2 SMNVEV (reference sequence). Deletions cut 5 bases from V and 2 bases from J, with 15 bases between. The length of the CDR3 is 15 residues. CDR3 sequence (DNA): TGTGCCAGCAGTGTAGCCGGGACGGCTAACACTGAAGCTTTCTTT. Translating it yields CASSVAGTANTEAFF.

The V and J genes are TRBV4-1 and TRBJ1-2; possible D gene TRBD1, 6 bases. The CDR3 length is 15 residues. Looked up from germline, CDR1 is MGHRA and CDR2 is YSYEKL. V lost 0 bases and J 4 bases, leaving 12 bases between the germline ends. The CDR3 nucleotides read TGCGCCAGCAGCCAAGATGACAGGACACCCTATGGCTACACCTTC. This sequence encodes CASSQDDRTPYGYTF.

The chain links TRBV12-5 to TRBJ1-1; TRBD1 matches at 10 bases. Germline CDR1 reads LGHNT; CDR2 reads FRNRAP. There are 17 residues in the CDR3. V was clipped by 1 base and J by 0 bases; unmatched bases: 5. CDR3 coding DNA: TGTGCTAGTGGTTTGGGCTGGACAGGGGGTATGAACACTGAAGCTTTCTTT. Translated, it gives CASGLGWTGGMNTEAFF.

The genes are TRBV28 and TRBJ1-1; D gene ambiguous. This CDR3 has 13 residues. In germline, CDR1 is MDHEN, CDR2 SYDVKM. Trimming shortened V by 11 bases and J by 4 bases, and 17 bases separated the two germline ends. The CDR3 DNA is TGTGCCGTCTCCCCTGTTTCGGCCACTGAAGCTTTCTTT. This gives the protein CAVSPVSATEAFF.

This clone occurred a few times. J is TRBJ1-1 and V is TRBV28, with D possibly matching TRBD1 (5 bases). V was pared by 5 bases and J by 4 bases, with 11 bases between. CDR1 is MDHEN, CDR2 SYDVKM, per germline. The CDR3 loop spans 13 amino acids. The CDR3, as DNA: TGTGCCAGCAGTGACGGGGCTGGCACTGAAGCTTTCTTT. This encodes CASSDGAGTEAFF.

The chain carries TRBV27 and TRBJ1-4; tentative D call: TRBD1 (5 bases). V was pared by 3 bases and J by 2 bases, with 10 bases between. The CDR3 has 15 residues. From germline, CDR1 is MNHEY and CDR2 SMNVEV (reference sequence). CDR3 sequence reads: CASSFLGQTNEKLFF. CDR3 nucleotide sequence: TGTGCCAGCAGTTTCTTGGGGCAGACTAATGAAAAACTGTTTTTT.

The V call is TRBV19, the J call TRBJ2-1; D is undetermined. Germline CDR1 LNHDA, CDR2 SQIVND (reference sequence). This CDR3 is 13 amino acids long. Trimming shortened V by 4 bases and J by 3 bases, and 7 bases separated the two germline ends. The CDR3 sequence is CASSRTDYNEQFF. The CDR3 nucleotides are TGTGCCAGTAGTAGAACAGACTACAATGAGCAGTTCTTC.

This chain joins TRBV5-1 and TRBJ2-1, with 11 bases matching TRBD1. This CDR3 comprises 14 residues. The V gene's germline CDR1 is SGHRS and CDR2 YFSETQ. V lost 4 bases to trimming and J lost 7 bases; unmatched junction nucleotides: 4. CDR3 sequence: CASSGGQGANEQFF. The CDR3 coding sequence is TGCGCCAGCAGCGGTGGACAGGGGGCGAATGAGCAGTTCTTC.

The V and J genes are TRBV10-3 and TRBJ2-5, with a tentative D call TRBD2 (6 bases). Per the germline V gene, CDR1 is ENHRY and CDR2 is SYGVKD. This CDR3 spans 14 amino acids. Between the trimmed V and J ends, which lost 2 bases and 3 bases, there was a span of 10 bases. CDR3 sequence (DNA): TGTGCCATCAGTGAGCGGCTAGCGAAAGAGACCCAGTACTTC. Amino acid sequence: CAISERLAKETQYF.